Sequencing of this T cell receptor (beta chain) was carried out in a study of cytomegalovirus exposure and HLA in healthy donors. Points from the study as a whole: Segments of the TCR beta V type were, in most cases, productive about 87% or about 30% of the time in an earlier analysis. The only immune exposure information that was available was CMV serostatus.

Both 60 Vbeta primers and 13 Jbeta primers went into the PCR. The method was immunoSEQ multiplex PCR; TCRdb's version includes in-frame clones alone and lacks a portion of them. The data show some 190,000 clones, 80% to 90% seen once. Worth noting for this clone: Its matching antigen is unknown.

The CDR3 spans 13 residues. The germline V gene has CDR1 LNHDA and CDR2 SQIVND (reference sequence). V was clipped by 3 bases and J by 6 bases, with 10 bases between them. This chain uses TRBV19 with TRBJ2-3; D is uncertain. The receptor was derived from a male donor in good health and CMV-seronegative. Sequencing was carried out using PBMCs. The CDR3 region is CASSIQRLDTQYF. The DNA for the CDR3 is TGTGCCAGTAGTATCCAGAGACTCGATACGCAGTATTTT. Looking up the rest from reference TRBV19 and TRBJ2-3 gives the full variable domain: DGGITQSPKYLFRKEGQNVTLSCEQNLNHDAMYWYRQDPGQGLRLIYYSQIVNDFQKGDIAEGYSVSREKKESFPLTVTSAQKNPTAFYLCASSIQRLDTQYFGPGTRLTVL.